The 12 T cell receptor beta chains listed next were all sequenced from one sample in a study of blood T cell repertoires in COVID-19. The data were produced by immunoSEQ multiplex PCR, yet TCRdb's version contains in-frame clones alone and is incomplete. The data show roughly 250,000 clones, 75% to 95% seen once. Sequencing was carried out using PBMCs or T cells enriched from blood (not recorded which). All receptors come from a woman under 30 who had recovered from COVID-19.

This chain connects TRBV5-1 to TRBJ2-1; TRBD2 aligns across 7 bases. With V trimmed by 0 bases and J by 4 bases, 10 bases remained unmatched. Germline V gene sequence: CDR1 SGHRS, CDR2 YFSETQ. CDR3 length equals 17 residues. CDR3 DNA: TGCGCCAGCAGCTTGGCCGCGGGGGAGGGCCCTTACAATGAGCAGTTCTTC. Amino acid sequence: CASSLAAGEGPYNEQFF.

The chain uses TRBV2 and TRBJ2-7, with 8 bases matching TRBD2. Trimming took 6 bases from V and 0 from J; bases not matched to a gene: 7. The germline CDR1 and CDR2 sequences are SNHLY and FYNNEI. This CDR3 is 15 amino acids long. The CDR3: CASRLTGTSSYEQYF. DNA of the CDR3: TGTGCCAGCAGGTTGACCGGGACTAGCTCCTACGAGCAGTACTTC.

The table lists this clone with a few counts. V usage is TRBV7-9 and J usage is TRBJ1-2; TRBD1 matches 7 bases. From germline, CDR1 is SEHNR and CDR2 FQNEAQ (reference sequence). This CDR3 comprises 15 residues. The V gene end was trimmed by 5 bases and the J gene end by 0 bases; junction bases not matched to a gene: 6. The CDR3 region has the DNA TGTGCCAGCAGCGCCTGGGACAGCTCTAACTATGGCTACACCTTC. Residues: CASSAWDSSNYGYTF.

This clone was seen once. The J gene is TRBJ2-2, the V gene TRBV11-1; TRBD2 agrees at 14 bases. Germline V CDR1 and CDR2: SGHAT, FQDESV (reference sequence). CDR3 length: 16 residues. V lost 3 bases, J lost 7 bases, and 4 bases stayed unmatched. CDR3 sequence reads: CASSFGLAGGGGELFF. CDR3 in DNA: TGTGCCAGCAGCTTCGGACTAGCGGGGGGTGGCGGGGAGCTGTTTTTT.

This chain uses TRBV7-6 with TRBJ1-3; 7 bases map to TRBD1. Trimming removed 1 base from V and 1 base from J; junction bases left unmatched: 4. Germline V gives CDR1 SGHVS, CDR2 FNYEAQ. The CDR3 totals 16 residues. Here the CDR3 DNA reads TGTGCCAGCAGCTTAGAAGCAGGGGGATCTGGAAACACCATATATTTT. It encodes CASSLEAGGSGNTIYF.

This clone has only one observation. This chain links TRBV6-5 with TRBJ1-1; D uncertain. CDR1 is MNHEY and CDR2 is SVGAGI in the germline V gene. The CDR3 is 13 residues long. Trimming cost V 3 bases and J 4 bases, with 9 bases left between them. DNA for the CDR3: TGTGCCAGCAGTTATGGAGGGTCCACTGAAGCTTTCTTT. Amino acids: CASSYGGSTEAFF.

The CDR3: CASSIQGATEAFF. CDR3 bases: TGTGCCAGTAGTATTCAGGGGGCGACTGAAGCTTTCTTT. The gene calls are TRBV19 and TRBJ1-1, with 8 positions matching TRBD1. From germline, CDR1 is LNHDA and CDR2 SQIVND (reference sequence). The CDR3 runs to 13 residues. J gave up 5 bases and V 3 bases, and 2 bases lay outside the gene matches. The full variable domain, its missing parts supplied by reference TRBV19 and TRBJ1-1, is DGGITQSPKYLFRKEGQNVTLSCEQNLNHDAMYWYRQDPGQGLRLIYYSQIVNDFQKGDIAEGYSVSREKKESFPLTVTSAQKNPTAFYLCASSIQGATEAFFGQGTRLTVV.

V is TRBV5-6 and J is TRBJ2-7; D remains unclear. CDR3 length equals 14 residues. Germline CDR1 SGHDT, CDR2 YYEEEE. With 0 bases removed from V and 2 bases from J, the gap between germline ends came to 9 bases. This CDR3 is CASSLVWQTYEQYF. CDR3 DNA: TGTGCCAGCAGCTTGGTTTGGCAGACCTACGAGCAGTACTTC.

The chain carries TRBV18 and TRBJ1-6; weak D call: TRBD1 (6 bases). V was cut by 1 base and J by 4 bases, with 11 bases left in between. The CDR3 extends over 16 amino acids. The germline V gene has CDR1 KGHSH and CDR2 LQKENI. CDR3 in amino acids: CASSPRSGQYNSPLHF. CDR3 DNA sequence: TGTGCCAGCTCACCACGATCAGGACAGTATAATTCACCCCTCCACTTT.

The genes are TRBV18 and TRBJ1-3; 7 nucleotides match TRBD1. Germline CDR1 is KGHSH and CDR2 is LQKENI. The length of the CDR3 is 16 residues. Unmatched junction bases numbered 6, after V lost 4 bases and J lost 0 bases. CDR3 in DNA: TGTGCCAGCTCACAACGACAGGGAAGCTCTGGAAACACCATATATTTT. Translating it yields CASSQRQGSSGNTIYF. Together with reference TRBV18 and TRBJ1-3, the CDR3 gives the full variable domain: NAGVMQNPRHLVRRRGQEARLRCSPMKGHSHVYWYRQLPEEGLKFMVYLQKENIIDESGMPKERFSAEFPKEGPSILRIQQVVRGDSAAYFCASSQRQGSSGNTIYFGEGSWLTVV.

V gene TRBV7-3 combines with J gene TRBJ1-1; TRBD1 matches at 7 bases. Germline CDR1 and CDR2: SGHTA and FQGTGA. CDR3 length: 13 amino acids. V gave up 5 bases and J gave up 6 bases; unmatched junction bases: 6. CDR3 in DNA: TGTGCCAGCAGCGAAAACAGGGGCGCTGAAGCTTTCTTT. Its translation is CASSENRGAEAFF.

The gene calls are TRBV27 and TRBJ2-7, with a tentative D call TRBD2 (6 bases). Looked up from germline, CDR1 is MNHEY and CDR2 is SMNVEV (reference sequence). The CDR3 covers 13 residues. Trimming took 6 bases from V and 2 from J, leaving 11 bases between them. The CDR3 loop is CASSRDWTYEQYF. In DNA form, the CDR3 reads TGTGCCAGCAGCCGGGACTGGACCTACGAGCAGTACTTC.